The 21 T cell receptor beta chains below all came from one sample that was sequenced in a study of T cell repertoires in cytomegalovirus infection. Using its own MiXCR run on the reads, TCRdb lists one record per CDR3 protein. The table lists about 400,000 distinct CDR3 sequences, 15% to 20% of them singletons. What was sequenced was PBMCs. Source of these receptors: a human donor in good health (CMV status not recorded). Some clones in this sample may be carry-over from other donors' samples.

This clonotype was observed a few times. This chain uses TRBV6-2 or TRBV6-3 with TRBJ2-1; 8 positions match TRBD2. The ends lost 7 bases at V and 3 bases at J; junction bases unmatched: 11. CDR3 length: 16 amino acids. Germline V gene lookup returns CDR1 MNHEY and CDR2 SVGEGT. The CDR3 spells CASNNQLAVNYNEQFF. DNA of the CDR3: TGTGCCAGCAACAACCAACTAGCGGTTAACTACAATGAGCAGTTCTTC.

With respect to this clonotype: A single base separates this from a much larger clone, so it may be a read error. Lacking the conserved final phenylalanine or tryptophan, this CDR3 likely reflects a read error. The rearrangement links TRBV7-8 to TRBJ2-3; 9 nucleotides line up with TRBD2. V shed 7 bases and J 5 bases; nucleotides not matched to a gene: 10. The V gene's germline CDR1 is SGHVS and CDR2 FQNEAQ. The CDR3 sequence is 15 residues long. CDR3 DNA sequence: TGTGCCAGCAACTTGCGGGGGGGCCCCGGAGATACGCAGTATTAT. Residues: CASNLRGGPGDTQYY.

The chain links TRBV7-9 to TRBJ2-7; no clear D. There are 13 residues in the CDR3. V was clipped by 1 base and J by 7 bases, with 11 bases between them. The germline gives CDR1 SEHNR, CDR2 FQNEAQ (reference sequence). The CDR3 sequence is CASSLGLDPEQYF. The DNA for the CDR3 is TGTGCCAGCAGCTTAGGCTTGGACCCTGAGCAGTACTTC.

This clonotype was seen at least ten times. The chain employs TRBV7-9 and TRBJ1-5; TRBD1 is a possible D gene (5 bases). The CDR3 consists of 13 residues. Looked up from germline, CDR1 is SEHNR and CDR2 is FQNEAQ (reference sequence). Trimming cost V 7 bases and J 2 bases, with 9 bases left between them. CDR3 protein: CASTRGGNQPQHF. The CDR3 region has the DNA TGTGCCAGCACCCGGGGGGGCAATCAGCCCCAGCATTTT.

The chain employs TRBV29-1 and TRBJ1-1; a possible D gene is TRBD1 (5 bases). CDR1 is SQVTM and CDR2 is ANQGSEA in the germline V gene. The CDR3 sequence is 12 residues long. The V end was cut by 8 bases, the J end by 1 base, with 11 bases between. CDR3 in amino acids: CSTTVSNTEAFF. The CDR3 DNA reads TGCAGCACGACAGTTTCGAACACTGAAGCTTTCTTT. The full variable domain, its missing parts supplied by reference TRBV29-1 and TRBJ1-1, is SAVISQKPSRDICQRGTSLTIQCQVDSQVTMMFWYRQQPGQSLTLIATANQGSEATYESGFVIDKFPISRPNLTFSTLTVSNMSPEDSSIYLCSTTVSNTEAFFGQGTRLTVV.

This chain uses TRBV6-4 with TRBJ1-1; D may be TRBD1 (5 bases). The CDR3 is 16 residues long. Looked up from germline, CDR1 is MRHNA and CDR2 is SNTAGT. The ends were cut back, 0 bases at V and 1 base at J, with 12 bases in the middle. As DNA, the CDR3 is TGTGCCAGCAGTGACTCAAAGGGACGAACGAACACTGAAGCTTTCTTT. Amino acids: CASSDSKGRTNTEAFF.

This chain uses TRBV28 with TRBJ2-1; 11 bases line up with TRBD2. Losses at the gene ends were 6 bases for V and 4 bases for J; bases not matched to a gene: 2. This CDR3 region has 14 residues. CDR1 is MDHEN and CDR2 is SYDVKM in the germline V gene. The CDR3, as DNA: TGTGCCAGCAGGGTAGCGGGGGGGTACAATGAGCAGTTCTTC. This gives the protein CASRVAGGYNEQFF.

This clonotype was counted ten times or more. The chain joins TRBV11-2 to TRBJ1-5; D ambiguous. From germline, CDR1 is SGHAT and CDR2 FQNNGV. Trimming removed 1 base at V and 6 bases at J, with 7 bases between. The CDR3 is made up of 13 amino acids. In DNA, the CDR3 is TGTGCCAGCAGCTTAGGGGTTAGTCAGCCCCAGCATTTT. It encodes CASSLGVSQPQHF.

Only a few counts were recorded for this clonotype. V is TRBV20-1 and J is TRBJ2-7; possibly TRBD1 for D (6 bases). The germline V gene has CDR1 DFQATT and CDR2 SNEGSKA (reference sequence). Between the trimmed V and J ends, which lost 4 bases and 6 bases, there was a span of 16 bases. This CDR3 spans 13 amino acids. CDR3 bases: TGCAGTGCTAAACCGTACAGGGATTCCGAGCAGTACTTC. Its translation: CSAKPYRDSEQYF.

This clonotype was counted only a few times. The chain joins TRBV5-1 to TRBJ2-5; D assignment may be TRBD1 or TRBD2 (5 bases each). Germline assignment: CDR1 SGHRS and CDR2 YFSETQ. V dropped 5 bases and J dropped 2 bases, with 10 bases sitting between them. This CDR3 is built from 13 residues. DNA of the CDR3: TGCGCCAGCAGATGGGACGGACAAGAGACCCAGTACTTC. It specifies CASRWDGQETQYF.

V and J are TRBV29-1 and TRBJ2-5, with D possibly matching TRBD1 (6 bases). V dropped 7 bases and J dropped 5 bases, with 23 bases sitting between them. The CDR3 totals 15 residues. Per the germline V gene, CDR1 is SQVTM and CDR2 is ANQGSEA. The CDR3 DNA follows: TGCAGCGCGGAAGGCGAAACAGGGTCGGATGAGACCCAGTACTTC. It specifies CSAEGETGSDETQYF.

The J gene is TRBJ1-1, the V gene TRBV13; 8 nucleotides match TRBD1. Looked up from germline, CDR1 is PRHDT and CDR2 is FYEKMQ (reference sequence). The CDR3 extends over 17 amino acids. V was pared by 5 bases and J by 1 base, with 12 bases of the junction left unmatched. This chain's CDR3 is CASSGRQTGATNTEAFF. CDR3 sequence (DNA): TGTGCCAGCAGCGGGCGGCAGACAGGGGCCACGAACACTGAAGCTTTCTTT.

This clonotype was seen many times. The V gene is TRBV7-2, the J gene TRBJ2-3; TRBD2 might be the D (6 bases). CDR1 SGHTA and CDR2 FQGNSA come from the germline V gene. V lost 9 bases to trimming and J lost 4 bases, with 17 bases between them. CDR3 length: 14 amino acids. CDR3 nucleotides: TGTGCCAGTCAAAAACTAGCCAGCCCAGATACGCAGTATTTT. Translation: CASQKLASPDTQYF. Filled out from reference TRBV7-2 and TRBJ2-3, the complete variable domain reads GAGVSQSPSNKVTEKGKDVELRCDPISGHTALYWYRQSLGQGLEFLIYFQGNSAPDKSGLPSDRFSAERTGGSVSTLTIQRTQQEDSAVYLCASQKLASPDTQYFGPGTRLTVL.

This rearrangement joins TRBV12-5 to TRBJ2-5; D is unresolved. Germline lookup yields CDR1 LGHNT and CDR2 FRNRAP. The CDR3 sequence is 15 residues long. Trimming pared 3 bases from V and 3 bases from J, leaving 14 bases between. CDR3 nucleotides: TGTGCTAGTGGTTTAGACATAAAAACAGAAGAGACCCAGTACTTC. It encodes CASGLDIKTEETQYF.

The chain has TRBV18 and TRBJ2-5; tentatively, D is TRBD2 (6 bases). Per germline, CDR1 KGHSH and CDR2 LQKENI. V lost 3 bases to trimming and J lost 5 bases, with 10 bases between them. The CDR3 is made up of 13 amino acids. CDR3 amino acids: CASSPGGSETQYF. As DNA, the CDR3 is TGTGCCAGCTCACCTGGAGGGTCGGAGACCCAGTACTTC.

In its sample, this clonotype was seen a few times. The J gene is TRBJ2-1, the V gene TRBV5-6; 10 bases are a match to TRBD2. In germline, CDR1 is SGHDT, CDR2 YYEEEE. V trimming: 4 bases; J trimming: 0 bases; junction bases outside the gene matches: 13. This CDR3 has 19 amino acids. The CDR3 coding sequence is TGTGCCAGCAGCCCAATCCTAGCGGGAGAGACTCACTCCTACAATGAGCAGTTCTTC. It is translated as CASSPILAGETHSYNEQFF.

This chain joins TRBV7-8 and TRBJ2-1, with 8 bases lining up with TRBD2. The trim removed 5 bases at V and 0 bases at J, leaving 9 bases unmatched. The CDR3 is made up of 17 amino acids. Germline CDR1 SGHVS, CDR2 FQNEAQ. CDR3 in amino acids: CASSRYSGLGSYNEQFF. The CDR3 DNA reads as TGTGCCAGCAGCAGGTACTCGGGACTAGGCTCCTACAATGAGCAGTTCTTC.

Many counts were recorded for this clonotype. V is TRBV7-2 and J is TRBJ2-7; 7 bases map to TRBD1. Germline V gives CDR1 SGHTA, CDR2 FQGNSA. V shed 4 bases, J shed 7 bases, and the junction held 4 bases outside the gene matches. The CDR3 is 12 residues long. CDR3 region: CASSSTGVEQYF. In DNA, the CDR3 is TGTGCCAGCAGCTCTACAGGGGTTGAGCAGTACTTC.

This chain joins TRBV7-9 and TRBJ2-1; 10 bases are shared with TRBD2. V trimming: 4 bases; J trimming: 3 bases; junction bases outside the gene matches: 6. Germline V gene data show CDR1 as SEHNR and CDR2 as FQNEAQ (reference sequence). The CDR3 loop spans 16 amino acids. The CDR3 bases are TGTGCCAGCAGCTCCCTAGCGGGAGATGGCTACAATGAGCAGTTCTTC. Protein sequence: CASSSLAGDGYNEQFF.

A few counts support this clonotype. The rearrangement links TRBV7-2 to TRBJ2-3, with a possible D match to TRBD2 (5 bases). The V end was cut by 3 bases, the J end by 4 bases, with 11 bases between. In germline, CDR1 is SGHTA, CDR2 FQGNSA. CDR3 length equals 14 residues. CDR3 DNA: TGTGCCAGCAGCTTGGACCGGAGGTCAGATACGCAGTATTTT. Protein product: CASSLDRRSDTQYF.

This clonotype has at least ten counts. The V call is TRBV7-2, the J call TRBJ2-7; D may be TRBD2 (6 bases). CDR1 is SGHTA, CDR2 FQGNSA, per germline. The CDR3 is 17 residues long. Trimming pared 5 bases from V and 2 bases from J, leaving 22 bases between. CDR3 in DNA: TGTGCCAGCAGCCTATCCGGGACTCGAGCGGGTCCCTACGAGCAGTACTTC. It specifies CASSLSGTRAGPYEQYF. The full variable domain, its missing parts supplied by reference TRBV7-2 and TRBJ2-7, is GAGVSQSPSNKVTEKGKDVELRCDPISGHTALYWYRQSLGQGLEFLIYFQGNSAPDKSGLPSDRFSAERTGGSVSTLTIQRTQQEDSAVYLCASSLSGTRAGPYEQYFGPGTRLTVT.